This T cell receptor (beta chain) was observed in a study of shared clonotypes between healthy human individuals. Study findings and constraints: The expectation was that sequencing depth would affect clonotype sharing among donors. Though the depth was large, rarefaction showed that sorted-subset sequencing was incomplete.

Naive-designated CD8 cells lacked CD45RO, were positively enriched for CCR7, and omitted terminally differentiated effector memory CD45RA+ cells. The study enrolled healthy HIV-negative adults without recent acute infections or vaccinations as donors. Those who donated, Caucasian adults without exception, all lived in Nashville, Tennessee. Clones were read by immunoSEQ multiplex PCR, and TCRdb kept only the in-frame ones, dropping some. The repertoire consists of about 2.1 million clones, with about 93% occurring once and the leading ten covering 1.5% to 2%. This CDR3 is built from 13 residues. In germline, CDR1 is SEHNR, CDR2 FQNEAQ (reference sequence). Trimming cost V 8 bases and J 0 bases, with 11 bases left between them. Notes on this clone: Its target is unknown.

The rearrangement joins TRBV7-9 to TRBJ2-7, with a tentative D call TRBD2 (5 bases). This receptor was obtained from a man aged 18 to 30 in good health. Some clones in this sample may be carry-over from other donors' samples. The specimen was naive CD8+ T cells from PBMCs. The CDR3 DNA is TGTGCCAGCGCGGACTCAGCCTCCTACGAGCAGTACTTC. Translated, it gives CASADSASYEQYF.